This is a list of T cell receptor beta chains from one sample in a study of control samples from healthy donors and cancer patients. Generated by immunoSEQ multiplex PCR, the TCRdb table keeps only in-frame clones and is missing some. The data show some 94,000 clones, 70% to 90% seen once. Specimen: blood. All receptors come from a woman in her forties or fifties in good health. CDR3s include the opening cysteine and the closing phenylalanine or tryptophan. D genes are given only for firm matches. For some rows the clone size is stated as once, few or many, or as a class when expanded; others skip it.

V: TRBV5-6
J: TRBJ1-1
D: NA
size: NA
DNA: TGTGCCAGCAGCTTGTATCGAGGGGCGGTCAGGTTCGGCACTGAAGCTTTCTTT
CDR3: CASSLYRGAVRFGTEAFF

V: TRBV4-2
J: TRBJ1-1
D: NA
size: NA
DNA: TGTGCCAGCAGTCGACCCAGGGGTACTGAAGCTTTCTTT
CDR3: CASSRPRGTEAFF

V: TRBV19
J: TRBJ1-2
D: NA
size: NA
DNA: TGTGCCAGTAGTATTGGCGGGGCTAACTATGGCTACACCTTC
CDR3: CASSIGGANYGYTF

V: TRBV27
J: TRBJ2-7
D: NA
size: NA
DNA: TGTGCCAGCAGTTTACAAGGACAGCGGAACTCCTACGAGCAGTACTTC
CDR3: CASSLQGQRNSYEQYF

V: TRBV7-2
J: TRBJ2-3
D: TRBD2
size: NA
DNA: TGTGCCAGCAGCTTAGGACTAGCGGGAGGGCCAAGGGCAGATACGCAGTATTTT
CDR3: CASSLGLAGGPRADTQYF

V: TRBV11-3
J: TRBJ1-2
D: NA
size: NA
DNA: TGTGCCAGCAGCCAAGACAGTTCCAACTATGGCTACACCTTC
CDR3: CASSQDSSNYGYTF

V: TRBV7-9
J: TRBJ1-4
D: NA
size: NA
DNA: TGTGCCAGCAGCTTAGGGTCGGGTAATGAAAAACTGTTTTTT
CDR3: CASSLGSGNEKLFF

V: TRBV10-3
J: TRBJ2-7
D: NA
size: NA
DNA: TGTGCCATCAGTGGAAGACAGCACGAGCAGTACTTC
CDR3: CAISGRQHEQYF

V: TRBV6-2/TRBV6-3
J: TRBJ1-1
D: TRBD1
size: NA
DNA: TGTGCCAGCAGTGCTCGACAGGGGGTCGACACTGAAGCTTTCTTT
CDR3: CASSARQGVDTEAFF

V: TRBV6-5
J: TRBJ1-2
D: NA
size: NA
DNA: TGTGCCAGCGAGTTTAGGGACGCATACAACTATGGCTACACCTTC
CDR3: CASEFRDAYNYGYTF

V: TRBV4-3
J: TRBJ2-7
D: NA
size: NA
DNA: TGCGCCAGCAGCCAAAGTATCCTAGGGGGTTCCTGGGAGCAGTACTTC
CDR3: CASSQSILGGSWEQYF

V: TRBV5-8
J: TRBJ2-3
D: NA
size: NA
DNA: TGTGCCAGCAGCTCCCGGGTAAGGTGGTCGCAGTATTTT
CDR3: CASSSRVRWSQYF

V: TRBV5-4
J: TRBJ2-3
D: NA
size: NA
DNA: TGTGCCAGCCGGGGGCCGGGGGTCCCCACAGATACGCAGTATTTT
CDR3: CASRGPGVPTDTQYF

V: TRBV7-9
J: TRBJ2-6
D: NA
size: NA
DNA: TGTGCCAGCAGCTCGGATCGCCGCAGGGCTAGCTCTGGGGCCAACGTCCTGACTTTC
CDR3: CASSSDRRRASSGANVLTF

V: TRBV5-1
J: TRBJ2-5
D: NA
size: NA
DNA: TGCGCCAGCAGCTTGTCGACATTCCAAGAGACCCAGTACTTC
CDR3: CASSLSTFQETQYF

V: TRBV18
J: TRBJ1-5
D: NA
size: NA
DNA: TGTGCCAGCTCAGTCGAAAAGTATAGCAATCAGCCCCAGCATTTT
CDR3: CASSVEKYSNQPQHF

V: TRBV19
J: TRBJ1-6
D: NA
size: NA
DNA: TGTGCCAGTCACGCCGCCAGTTATTCACCCCTCCACTTT
CDR3: CASHAASYSPLHF

V: TRBV5-1
J: TRBJ1-2
D: NA
size: once
DNA: TGCGCCAGCAGCTTGTGGGGGATCTTCGAGAGGGACCACTATGGCTACACCTTC
CDR3: CASSLWGIFERDHYGYTF